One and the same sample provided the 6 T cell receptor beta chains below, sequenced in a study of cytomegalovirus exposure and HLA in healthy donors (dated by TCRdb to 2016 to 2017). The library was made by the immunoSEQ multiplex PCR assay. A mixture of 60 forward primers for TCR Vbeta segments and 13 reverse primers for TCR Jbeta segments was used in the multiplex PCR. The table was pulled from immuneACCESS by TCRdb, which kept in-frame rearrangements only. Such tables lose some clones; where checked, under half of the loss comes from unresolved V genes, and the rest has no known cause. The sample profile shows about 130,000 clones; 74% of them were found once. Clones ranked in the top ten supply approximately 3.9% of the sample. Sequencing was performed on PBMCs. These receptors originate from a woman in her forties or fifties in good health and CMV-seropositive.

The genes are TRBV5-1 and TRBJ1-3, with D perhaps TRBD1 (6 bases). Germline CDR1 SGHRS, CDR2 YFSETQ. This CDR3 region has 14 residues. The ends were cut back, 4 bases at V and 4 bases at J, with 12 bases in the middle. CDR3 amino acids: CASSADSGGNTIYF. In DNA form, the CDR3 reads TGCGCCAGCAGCGCGGACAGTGGGGGAAACACCATATATTTT.

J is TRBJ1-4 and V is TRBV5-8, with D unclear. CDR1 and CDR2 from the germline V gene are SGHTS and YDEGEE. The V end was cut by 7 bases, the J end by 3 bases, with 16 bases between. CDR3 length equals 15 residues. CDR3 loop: CASSGRGPPNEKLFF. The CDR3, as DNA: TGTGCCAGCTCAGGCCGTGGTCCCCCTAATGAAAAACTGTTTTTT.

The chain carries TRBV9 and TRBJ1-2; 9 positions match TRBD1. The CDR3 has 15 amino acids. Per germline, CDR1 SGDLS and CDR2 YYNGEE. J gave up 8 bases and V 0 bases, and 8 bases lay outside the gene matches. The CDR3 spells CASSVGYRGRWGYTF. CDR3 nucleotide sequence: TGTGCCAGCAGCGTAGGTTACAGGGGGCGGTGGGGCTACACCTTC.

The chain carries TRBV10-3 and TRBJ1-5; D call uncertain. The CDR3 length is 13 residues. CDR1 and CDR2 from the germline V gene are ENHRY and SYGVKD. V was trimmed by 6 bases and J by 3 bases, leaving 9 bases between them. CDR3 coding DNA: TGTGCCATCAGAAACGGACTCAATCAGCCCCAGCATTTT. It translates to CAIRNGLNQPQHF.

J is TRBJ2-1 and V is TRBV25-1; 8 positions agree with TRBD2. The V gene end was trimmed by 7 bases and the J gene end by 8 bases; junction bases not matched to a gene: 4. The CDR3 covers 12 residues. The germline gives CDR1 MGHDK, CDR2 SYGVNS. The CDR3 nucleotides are TGTGCCAGCATCGCGGGGGGCGATGAGCAGTTCTTC. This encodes CASIAGGDEQFF.

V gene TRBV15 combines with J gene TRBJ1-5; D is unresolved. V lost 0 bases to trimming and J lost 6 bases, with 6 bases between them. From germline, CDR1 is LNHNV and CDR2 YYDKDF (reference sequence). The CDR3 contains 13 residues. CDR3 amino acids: CATSRDIVQPQHF. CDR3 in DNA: TGTGCCACCAGCAGAGATATCGTTCAGCCCCAGCATTTT.